This is a list of T cell receptor beta chains from one sample in a study of cytotoxic CD8 clonotypes in ibrutinib-treated CLL. Data came from immunoSEQ multiplex PCR; TCRdb stores just in-frame clones and leaves some out. The sample includes about 56,000 clones, 56% of them seen just once. The specimen was PBMCs, collected after 24 months of ibrutinib treatment. The origin of the receptors is a human donor with chronic lymphocytic leukemia. The CDR3 runs from the conserved cysteine through the conserved F or W. Each record gives: CDR3 protein, J gene, V gene.

CASSPPGRGIDTQYF,TRBJ2-3,TRBV11-1
CASSMRNVVNYGYTF,TRBJ1-2,TRBV2
CASSRTRTTLEQYF,TRBJ2-7,TRBV5-1
CASSHVGLQYF,TRBJ2-7,TRBV11-2
CAIPGQGNRGYGYTF,TRBJ1-2,TRBV10-3
CAWPQEGGYTF,TRBJ1-2,TRBV30
CASSFRDSRTEQYF,TRBJ2-7,TRBV19
CASSPRLAPMRYNEQFF,TRBJ2-1,TRBV11-2
CASRWNVGGDYEAFF,TRBJ1-1,TRBV5-1
CASSLVQGLSEKLFF,TRBJ1-4,TRBV7-9
CASSYRETQYF,TRBJ2-5,TRBV27